The rows below give T cell receptor beta chains drawn from one sample of a study of cytomegalovirus exposure and HLA in healthy donors. Data came from immunoSEQ multiplex PCR; TCRdb stores just in-frame clones and leaves some out. The sample consists of under 200,000 clones, 80% of them appearing once. Sequences were obtained from PBMCs. The receptors come from a male donor in good health and CMV-seropositive. The CDR3 runs from the conserved cysteine through the conserved F or W. D genes are given only for firm matches. Rows give clone size only sometimes, using once, few, many, or a class for an expanded clone.

TRBJ1-2	TRBV19	-	-	TGTGCCAGTAGTATAGGCCCCCGATCGGAGAACTATGGCTACACCTTC	CASSIGPRSENYGYTF
TRBJ2-7	TRBV23-1	once	TRBD1	TGCGCCAGCACCGCGGGACAGGCTCCCTACGAGCAGTACTTC	CASTAGQAPYEQYF
TRBJ2-7	TRBV30	-	-	TGTGCCTGGAGCCCCGGAAGGCCGGAGGGCTACGAGCAGTACTTC	CAWSPGRPEGYEQYF
TRBJ1-5	TRBV27	-	-	TGTGCCAGCAGCCCGACAGGAGGCAATCAGCCCCAGCATTTT	CASSPTGGNQPQHF
TRBJ2-7	TRBV6-6	-	TRBD2	TGTGCCAGCAACGGACTAGCGGGAGGGCCAAGGCAGTACTTC	CASNGLAGGPRQYF
TRBJ1-5	TRBV5-6	-	-	TGTGCCAGCAGCCGAGTCGATCAGCCCCAGCATTTT	CASSRVDQPQHF
TRBJ2-2	TRBV19	-	TRBD2	TGTGCCAGTAGTATAAATAGCGGGAGGGCCATCGGGGAGCTGTTTTTT	CASSINSGRAIGELFF
TRBJ2-7	TRBV5-1	-	-	TGCGCCAGCAGCTTGGAGGGGTACGAGCAGTACTTC	CASSLEGYEQYF
TRBJ1-1	TRBV7-9	-	-	TGTGCCAGCAGCTTATCAGCGATGAACACTGAAGCTTTCTTT	CASSLSAMNTEAFF
TRBJ2-5	TRBV18	-	TRBD2	TGTGCCAGCTCACCACGAGGCGGGAGTCGGGAGACCCAGTACTTC	CASSPRGGSRETQYF
TRBJ1-1	TRBV18	-	-	TGTGCCAGCTCACACAGGGAGGGGAAGACTGAAGCTTTCTTT	CASSHREGKTEAFF
TRBJ2-1	TRBV11-2	-	TRBD2	TGTGCCAGCAGCCGCACGGCGGGAGGATCCTACAATGAGCAGTTCTTC	CASSRTAGGSYNEQFF
TRBJ2-1	TRBV5-1	once	TRBD2	TGCGCCAGCAGCTTGGCTAGCGGGTGGCACAATGAGCAGTTCTTC	CASSLASGWHNEQFF
TRBJ1-6	TRBV19	-	-	TGTGCCAGTAGTACATACGGGGGTTCACCCCTCCACTTT	CASSTYGGSPLHF
TRBJ1-1	TRBV6-1	-	-	TGTGCCAGCCCCCAGCTAGGGAACACTGAAGCTTTCTTT	CASPQLGNTEAFF
TRBJ1-2	TRBV4-1	-	-	TGCGCCAGCAGCATATCAAGGGGGAGAAGCTATGGCTACACCTTC	CASSISRGRSYGYTF
TRBJ2-7	TRBV6-4	-	TRBD2	TGTGCCAGCGCTTTGGAGCGGGGGCCCTACGAGCAGTACTTC	CASALERGPYEQYF
TRBJ1-4	TRBV19	few	-	TGTGCCAGTAGCCACTTTGAAAAACTGTTTTTT	CASSHFEKLFF